Following are 16 T cell receptor beta chains from one sample sequenced in a study of CD8+CD57+ T cells in acquired aplastic anemia. For CDR3 and TCR beta VDJ profiling, genomic DNA was the template used. TCRdb analysed the reads with MiXCR anew, one entry per CDR3 protein. The sample comprises 180,000 or so distinct CDR3 sequences, 55% to 65% of which are singletons, and roughly 42% rests with the top ten. Patients selected for sequencing had displayed CD8+CD57+ cell expansion by flow cytometry. Sequencing input: sorted CD4+, CD8+, or CD8+CD57+ T cells (not recorded which) from PBMCs. These TCRs come from a human donor with aplastic anemia.

This sequence joins TRBV19 and TRBJ2-6, with 7 bases lining up with TRBD1. V was pared by 4 bases and J by 6 bases, with 3 bases of the junction left unmatched. The CDR3 has 14 residues. Germline V gives CDR1 LNHDA, CDR2 SQIVND (reference sequence). CDR3 DNA: TGTGCCAGTAGTAGTGGACAGGCGGCCAACGTCCTGACTTTC. Encoded protein: CASSSGQAANVLTF. Looking up the rest from reference TRBV19 and TRBJ2-6 gives the full variable domain: DGGITQSPKYLFRKEGQNVTLSCEQNLNHDAMYWYRQDPGQGLRLIYYSQIVNDFQKGDIAEGYSVSREKKESFPLTVTSAQKNPTAFYLCASSSGQAANVLTFGAGSRLTVL.

The sample holds a few counts of this clonotype. This chain connects TRBV4-3 to TRBJ2-7, with D maybe TRBD1 (5 bases). CDR1 and CDR2 from the germline V gene are LGHNA and YSLEER. V lost 1 base and J lost 2, with 9 bases in between. CDR3 length equals 14 residues. CDR3 bases: TGCGCCAGCAGCCAAGGGGTAGGGGCCTACGAGCAGTACTTC. Protein product: CASSQGVGAYEQYF.

The J gene is TRBJ1-5, the V gene TRBV7-2; tentative D call: TRBD1 (5 bases). There are 13 residues in the CDR3. With 5 bases removed from V and 4 bases from J, the gap between germline ends came to 9 bases. CDR1 SGHTA and CDR2 FQGNSA come from the germline V gene. CDR3 nucleotides: TGTGCCAGCAGCCGCGACAGAAATCAGCCCCAGCATTTT. Protein: CASSRDRNQPQHF.

This clonotype was recorded at least ten times. The chain joins TRBV5-6 to TRBJ1-1; D perhaps matches TRBD1 (5 bases). V lost 3 bases and J lost 8, with 14 bases in between. The CDR3 contains 13 residues. In germline, CDR1 is SGHDT, CDR2 YYEEEE. The CDR3 DNA reads as TGTGCCAGCAGCTCGGACACTGTAGGGGAAGCTTTCTTT. The encoded protein is CASSSDTVGEAFF.

This chain links TRBV2 with TRBJ2-2; perhaps TRBD1 as D (5 bases). With 7 bases removed from V and 0 bases from J, the gap between germline ends came to 12 bases. The CDR3 consists of 15 residues. The germline gives CDR1 SNHLY, CDR2 FYNNEI. CDR3 in DNA: TGTGCCAGCATGACAGACGCAGCGAACACCGGGGAGCTGTTTTTT. Its protein is CASMTDAANTGELFF.

Turning to this clonotype: This may be a read error: a much more frequent sequence differs by one nucleotide. The chain carries TRBV2 and TRBJ2-7; possibly TRBD2 for D (6 bases). This CDR3 contains 13 residues. Trimming shortened V by 5 bases and J by 3 bases, and 11 bases separated the two germline ends. CDR1 is SNHLY, CDR2 FYNNEI, per germline. This CDR3 is CASSRGGIYEQYF. For the CDR3, the DNA is TGTGCCAGCAGTAGGGGCGGGATCTACGAGCAGTACTTC. The whole variable domain, filled in from reference TRBV2 and TRBJ2-7, reads EPEVTQTPSHQVTQMGQEVILRCVPISNHLYFYWYRQILGQKVEFLVSFYNNEISEKSEIFDDQFSVERPDGSNFTLKIRSTKLEDSAMYFCASSRGGIYEQYFGPGTRLTVT.

This clonotype was observed at least ten times. The rearrangement uses TRBV2 and TRBJ1-5; a weak D match, TRBD1 (5 bases). Germline CDR1 reads SNHLY; CDR2 reads FYNNEI. The ends were cut back, 8 bases at V and 4 bases at J, with 21 bases in the middle. The CDR3 runs 16 residues. CDR3 sequence reads: CASWGSGRAENQPQHF. CDR3 sequence (DNA): TGTGCCAGCTGGGGGTCAGGGAGGGCCGAAAATCAGCCCCAGCATTTT.

In its sample, this clonotype was seen many times. V and J are TRBV12-3 or TRBV12-4 and TRBJ2-7; D remains unclear. This CDR3 region has 14 residues. V lost 7 bases and J lost 0, with 13 bases in between. The CDR3 sequence: CASTSRSNSYEQYF. In DNA, the CDR3 is TGTGCCAGCACCTCTCGGAGCAACTCCTACGAGCAGTACTTC.

V is TRBV2 and J is TRBJ2-5; 8 nucleotides agree with TRBD1. After removal of 4 bases from V and 4 bases from J, the junction contained 5 bases not matched to a gene. This CDR3 is built from 14 residues. Per the germline V gene, CDR1 is SNHLY and CDR2 is FYNNEI. DNA for the CDR3: TGTGCCAGCAGTGGACAGGGGCCGAGAGAGACCCAGTACTTC. The encoded protein is CASSGQGPRETQYF. Full variable domain (remainder filled in from reference TRBV2 and TRBJ2-5): EPEVTQTPSHQVTQMGQEVILRCVPISNHLYFYWYRQILGQKVEFLVSFYNNEISEKSEIFDDQFSVERPDGSNFTLKIRSTKLEDSAMYFCASSGQGPRETQYFGPGTRLLVL.

A note on this clonotype: One junction end disagrees with the germline gene, perhaps due to a read error. V gene TRBV10-3 combines with J gene TRBJ2-3; TRBD1 agrees at 7 bases. Germline lookup yields CDR1 ENHRY and CDR2 SYGVKD. CDR3 size: 13 residues. The CDR3 protein is CATSDGTVKTQYF. CDR3 in DNA: TGTGCCACCAGTGATGGGACAGTCAAGACGCAGTATTTT.

The genes are TRBV19 and TRBJ1-5; D ambiguous. V was pared by 3 bases and J by 4 bases, with 10 bases between. Germline assignment: CDR1 LNHDA and CDR2 SQIVND (reference sequence). The CDR3 covers 14 residues. CDR3 sequence: CASSMGSANQPQHF. The CDR3, as DNA: TGTGCCAGTAGTATGGGGTCGGCAAATCAGCCCCAGCATTTT.

This CDR3 is CASSEVGGLAFYEQYF. The CDR3 DNA sequence: TGTGCCAGCAGCGAAGTAGGAGGTCTAGCCTTCTACGAGCAGTACTTC. V usage is TRBV7-2 and J usage is TRBJ2-7; D perhaps matches TRBD2 (5 bases). Trimming cost V 5 bases and J 3 bases, with 20 bases left between them. The CDR3 loop spans 16 amino acids. The germline V gene encodes CDR1 SGHTA and CDR2 FQGNSA.

The table lists this clonotype with a few counts. V usage is TRBV10-1 and J usage is TRBJ1-6, with D possibly being TRBD1 (6 bases). Trimming left V 8 bases short and J 17 bases short, with 22 bases between. Per the germline V gene, CDR1 is WNHNN and CDR2 is SYGVQD (reference sequence). CDR3 length: 13 residues. CDR3 DNA sequence: TGCGCCAGCGGTACCCGGGACACTGGGTGTGTCCACTTT. It encodes CASGTRDTGCVHF.

As concerns this clonotype: One end of the junction does not line up with germline, which may come from a read error. The V call is TRBV19, the J call TRBJ1-3, with D possibly being TRBD1 (5 bases). CDR3 length: 13 amino acids. Germline V lookup: CDR1 LNHDA, CDR2 SQIVND (reference sequence). The CDR3 DNA reads TGTACCAGTAGGCCGGGGCTTATGGACACCATATATTTT. Amino acid sequence: CTSRPGLMDTIYF.

The genes are TRBV24-1 and TRBJ2-3; 8 nucleotides match TRBD2. The CDR3 contains 13 residues. Losses at the gene ends were 7 bases for V and 5 bases for J; bases not matched to a gene: 4. CDR1 and CDR2 from the germline V gene are KGHDR and SFDVKD. CDR3 sequence reads: CATRTSVEDTQYF. Written as DNA, the CDR3 is TGTGCCACCAGGACTAGCGTGGAAGATACGCAGTATTTT.

This chain connects TRBV10-1 to TRBJ2-7; TRBD2 might be the D (6 bases). Looked up from germline, CDR1 is WNHNN and CDR2 is SYGVQD (reference sequence). The length of the CDR3 is 14 residues. V was cut by 2 bases and J by 5 bases, with 13 bases left in between. DNA of the CDR3: TGCGCCAGCAGTGAGCAGGGAGGTAACGACGAGCAGTACTTC. Translated: CASSEQGGNDEQYF.